These T cell receptor beta chains were read from a single sample in a study of control samples from healthy donors and cancer patients. Profiling relied on immunoSEQ multiplex PCR, and the TCRdb table lists in-frame clones only, not all of them. This table holds some 250,000 clones, approximately 80% found once. The sequenced material came from PBMCs. All receptors derive from a woman aged 60-75 years with lung cancer. CDR3s include the opening cysteine and the closing phenylalanine or tryptophan. A D gene is named only where the DNA matches it firmly. Clone size is given for some rows only: seen once, a few or many times, or a class if the clone is expanded.

j_gene	abundance	v_gene	d_gene	CDR3nt	CDR3aa
TRBJ2-1	NA	TRBV5-8	NA	TGTGCCAGCAGCTTGGATAGCCCTGAGCAGTTCTTC	CASSLDSPEQFF
TRBJ2-7	NA	TRBV30	NA	TGTGCCTGGAGTCCCTCACCATACGAGCAGTACTTC	CAWSPSPYEQYF
TRBJ2-1	NA	TRBV9	TRBD2	TGTGCCAGCAGCGTAGTGGGGACTAGCGCCAATGAGCAGTTCTTC	CASSVVGTSANEQFF
TRBJ2-7	NA	TRBV21-1	NA	TGTGCCAGCAGCATGCCAGGAACCTACGAGCAGTACTTC	CASSMPGTYEQYF
TRBJ1-2	NA	TRBV10-3	NA	TGTGCCATCAGTGATTCCGATGGGGGATCGGAAGGCTACACCTTC	CAISDSDGGSEGYTF
TRBJ2-2	NA	TRBV10-2	TRBD1	TGCGCCAGCAGTGCAGGACAGGGTACGAACACCGGGGAGCTGTTTTTT	CASSAGQGTNTGELFF
TRBJ2-6	NA	TRBV6-5	NA	TGTGCCAGCAGGATTGGAAGCTCTGGGGCCAACGTCCTGACTTTC	CASRIGSSGANVLTF
TRBJ2-1	NA	TRBV11-2	TRBD2	TGTGCCAGCAGCCTGACTAGCGGGACTTACAATGAGCAGTTCTTC	CASSLTSGTYNEQFF
TRBJ2-5	many	TRBV5-8	TRBD1	TGTGCCAGCAGCTTGGGGGACAGGGGACGTCGCGAGACCCAGTACTTC	CASSLGDRGRRETQYF
TRBJ2-2	once	TRBV19	TRBD2	TGTGCCAGTAGTATGATTAGCGGGACAACCGGGGAGCTGTTTTTT	CASSMISGTTGELFF
TRBJ2-7	NA	TRBV6-1	TRBD1	TGTGCCAGCAGTGAAGGGACAGGCGTGGGGTACGAGCAGTACTTC	CASSEGTGVGYEQYF
TRBJ2-3	NA	TRBV10-1	TRBD1	TGCGCCAGCGCCCGACAGGGGGTCACAGATACGCAGTATTTT	CASARQGVTDTQYF
TRBJ1-2	NA	TRBV19	TRBD1	TGTGCCAGTAGTGGCCCTGGGCAGGGGGCGCTTGGCTACACCTTC	CASSGPGQGALGYTF
TRBJ2-7	NA	TRBV30	NA	TGTGCCTTATTAAGACGCTCCTACGAGCAGTACTTC	CALLRRSYEQYF
TRBJ1-5	NA	TRBV6-5	NA	TGTGCCAGCATCAAGGAAAGCAATCAGCCCCAGCATTTT	CASIKESNQPQHF
TRBJ1-1	NA	TRBV5-1	NA	TGCGCCAGCAGCGCAACAGAGATGGCCACTGAAGCTTTCTTT	CASSATEMATEAFF
TRBJ1-2	NA	TRBV28	TRBD1	TGTGCCAGCCATAGTGGCAGGGGGACCCGGAGCTATGGCTACACCTTC	CASHSGRGTRSYGYTF
TRBJ2-1	NA	TRBV6-5	NA	TGTGCCAGCAGTTACTCGACCAGGGGCCACAATGAGCAGTTCTTC	CASSYSTRGHNEQFF
TRBJ2-7	NA	TRBV5-1	TRBD2	TGCGCCAGCAGCCCGGCCCTAGCGGGAGTAAACGAGCAGTACTTC	CASSPALAGVNEQYF
TRBJ2-3	NA	TRBV10-1	NA	TGCGCCAGCAGTGTTAGGACTACTTCAGATACGCAGTATTTT	CASSVRTTSDTQYF
TRBJ2-7	NA	TRBV7-3	TRBD1	TGTGCCAGCAGTCGGGACAGCACCTACGAGCAGTACTTC	CASSRDSTYEQYF
TRBJ1-1	NA	TRBV11-2	NA	TGTGCCAGCAGCAAATCAACAGTGAACACTGAAGCTTTCTTT	CASSKSTVNTEAFF
TRBJ2-5	NA	TRBV5-4	NA	TGTGCCAGCAGCTCACCTTCAGGGGCCCAAGAGACCCAGTACTTC	CASSSPSGAQETQYF
TRBJ2-2	NA	TRBV5-1	NA	TGCGCCAGCAGCTTAGTGAGGGGATCTGGCACCGGGGAGCTGTTTTTT	CASSLVRGSGTGELFF
TRBJ2-5	NA	TRBV7-6	NA	TGTGCCAGCAGCTTTAGACTCCAAGAGACCCAGTACTTC	CASSFRLQETQYF
TRBJ2-1	NA	TRBV5-1	TRBD2	TGCGCCAGCAGCTTAGGGACTAGCGGCTTACCCCCCTACAATGAGCAGTTCTTC	CASSLGTSGLPPYNEQFF
TRBJ2-7	NA	TRBV6-1	NA	TGTGCCAGCAGTGAACTAGGGACTTTCTACTCCTACGAGCAGTACTTC	CASSELGTFYSYEQYF